This T cell receptor (beta chain) came from a study of T cell clones after liver transplantation. Study context: At least one year of complete immunosuppression withdrawal without enzymes over twice normal defined tolerance.

The CDR3 is made up of 15 amino acids. CD3+CD4+ and CD3+CD8+ cells were FACS-sorted from thawed unstimulated PBMCs. The repertoire was sequenced with immunoSEQ multiplex PCR; TCRdb's copy has only in-frame clones and lacks some. The sample lists about 80,000 clones, nearly 85% occurring once. The J gene is TRBJ1-1, the V gene TRBV21-1. TRBV21-1 is tagged as a pseudogene. Source: CD4+ T cells from blood, taken approximately 3.5 years after liver transplant. This TCR was recovered from a human patient who received a liver transplant. The graft donor may have given rise to some T cells. CDR3 nucleotide sequence: TGTGCCAGCAGCAAAGAGGCGGCACCGAACACTGAAGCTTTCTTT. Its translation is CASSKEAAPNTEAFF.